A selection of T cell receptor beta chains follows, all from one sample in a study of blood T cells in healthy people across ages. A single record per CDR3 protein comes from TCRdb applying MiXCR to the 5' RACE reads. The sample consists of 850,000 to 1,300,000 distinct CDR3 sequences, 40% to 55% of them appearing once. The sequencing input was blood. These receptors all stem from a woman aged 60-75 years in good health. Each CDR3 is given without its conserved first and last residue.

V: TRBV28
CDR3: ASSPPTSGRTCPQY

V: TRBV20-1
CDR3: SASSGSRSTQY

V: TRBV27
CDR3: ASSYPEKTDTQY

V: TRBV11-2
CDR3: ASSAQVAGGSEQF

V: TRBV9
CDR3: ASSEGTSPQETQY

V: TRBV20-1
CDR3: SAGPAQGAHTEAF

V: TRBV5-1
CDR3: ASSPTGKGNTIY

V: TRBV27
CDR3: ASSFQSPGQGNEKLF

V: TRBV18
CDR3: ASSPQLSLAENIQY

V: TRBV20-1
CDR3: SARVAGVFTGELF

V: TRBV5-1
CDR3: ASSLAGTTNTEAF

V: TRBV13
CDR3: ASSSRQRGQGVYEQY

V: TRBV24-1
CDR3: ATSDSSGRSNIQY

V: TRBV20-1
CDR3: SAPRTLAKNIQY

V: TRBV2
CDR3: ASSERAQETQY

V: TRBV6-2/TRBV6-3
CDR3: ASSFLRDRAVQY

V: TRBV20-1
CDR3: SAVPIGSNEQF

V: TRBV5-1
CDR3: ASTHGAGANVLT

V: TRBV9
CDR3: ASSTLGGVHGEQF

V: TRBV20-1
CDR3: SANLRTEGETQF

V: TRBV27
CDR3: ASSSTSGTRTDTQY

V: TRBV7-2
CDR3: ASSIYSTPSQF

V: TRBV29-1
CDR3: SAAGLAYEQY

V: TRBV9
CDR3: ASSVEQGQGNGYT

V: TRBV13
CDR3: ASRPQLAGLYNEQF

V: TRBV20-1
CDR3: SAYPLGGQETQY

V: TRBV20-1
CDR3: SARALAASTDTQY

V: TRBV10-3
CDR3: AIRGYSGNYDEQF

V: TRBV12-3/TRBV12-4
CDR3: ASSFREVPPTDTQY

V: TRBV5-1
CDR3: ASSAGLAGHGETQY

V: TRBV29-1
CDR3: SVEDSQYNEQF

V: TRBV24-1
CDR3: ATSDSRNRDSLPETQY

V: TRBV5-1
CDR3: ASSLRLLAGVYNEQF

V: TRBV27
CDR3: ASSLTGGQQETQY

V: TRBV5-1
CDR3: ASSLGQSHNEQF

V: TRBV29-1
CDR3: SVLAGIYEQY

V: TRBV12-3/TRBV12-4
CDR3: ASGSRDRPREQY

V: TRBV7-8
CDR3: ASSLGAEDEQY

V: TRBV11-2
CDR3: ASSLDVRENSPLH

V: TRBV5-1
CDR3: ASSLVLGQDGYT

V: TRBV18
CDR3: ASSPKGTGGAQSPLH

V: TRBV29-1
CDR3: SGQTGGYNEQF

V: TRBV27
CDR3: ATQLFSLPHNEQF

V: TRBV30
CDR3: AWSRGAGGYT

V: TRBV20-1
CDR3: SALNPGLVSNEQF

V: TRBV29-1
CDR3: SGSTSGQETQY

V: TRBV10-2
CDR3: ASMDVSKGYEQY

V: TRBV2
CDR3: ASNSKRGSYEQY

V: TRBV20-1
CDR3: SASGPGYNEQF